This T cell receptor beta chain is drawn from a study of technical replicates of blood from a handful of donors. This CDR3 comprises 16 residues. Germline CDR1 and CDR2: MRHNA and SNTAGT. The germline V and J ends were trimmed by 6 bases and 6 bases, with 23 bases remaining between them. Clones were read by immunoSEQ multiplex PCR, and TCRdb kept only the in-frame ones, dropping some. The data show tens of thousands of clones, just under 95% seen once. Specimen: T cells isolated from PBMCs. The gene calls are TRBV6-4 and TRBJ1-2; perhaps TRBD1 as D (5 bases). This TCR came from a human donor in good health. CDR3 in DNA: TGTGCCAGCAGCTCACTGGCCGGGTCAGGGTTGGATGGCTACACCTTC. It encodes CASSSLAGSGLDGYTF.